Sequencing of this T cell receptor beta chain was carried out in a study of shared clonotypes between healthy human individuals (dated by TCRdb to about 2020). Study-wide context: The cohort included a few men and a couple of women between 18 and 49 years of age. For each donor, CD4 naive and CD4 memory were each given three plates, CD8 naive was given two plates, and CD8 memory was given one plate. To increase sequencing depth and limit assay-specific biases, TCR repertoire library preparation and sequencing were carried out by different laboratories using diverse techniques. To estimate repertoire size and how much clonotypes are shared between individuals, the study performed deep sequencing of blood TCR repertoires from a handful of healthy adults. Each donor's leukapheresis produced roughly between roughly 0.85 and 9 billion PBMCs. The research as a whole found: Sampling was limited to blood, and TCR repertoires in tissue likely differ from TCR repertoires in blood. Incomplete sequencing was indicated by rarefaction of sorted-subset datasets, despite the large sequencing depth. Around 5.4% of naive CD4, 3.5% of naive CD8, approximately 2.2% of memory CD4, and about 0.4% of memory CD8 clonotypes were shared across a few donors. Pairwise subsampling indicated that sequencing depth was expected to affect the degree of clonotype sharing among donors. Higher generation probabilities were observed for clonotypes shared by all four sorted-subset donors than for non-shared clonotypes. Naive subsets generally had larger estimated clonotype richness than memory subsets did. The genetic and exposure-history diversity represented was limited by the small number of donors.

TCR CDR3 regions were amplified from genomic DNA by multiplex PCR using the deep immunoSEQ assay. Extracted genomic DNA from each cell subset was spread evenly across all wells of several immunoSEQ 96-well plates, with each plate serving as a replicate. Each replicate PCR for sorted subsets received 150 to 250 ng genomic DNA, equal to about 30,000 T cell genomes. The purified libraries were quantified using a Qubit 3.0 fluorometer, sized with a Bioanalyzer 2100, and then quantified again using the KAPA Library Quantification kit. Every immunoSEQ 96-well plate was sequenced on a dedicated single-read 150-cycle Illumina NextSeq 550 flow cell. Regarding the original processing steps: Because the immunoSEQ output included only junctional sequences and no quality scores, the filtering could not be the same as the filtering used for full-length reads. Sequences were annotated with PyIR, a Python wrapper for IgBLAST v1.9, and V/J genes and CDR3 were assigned using IMGT germline references. Reads were removed for weak V/J assignments (E-value above 1e-6), missing CDR3, stop codons, out-of-frame junctions, or ambiguous translated residues. V3J clonotypes were defined by identical inferred V gene, J gene, and CDR3 amino acid sequence. The percentage overlap between two repertoires was calculated by dividing the number of shared unique clonotypes by the size of the smaller repertoire. RTK rarefaction, the Chao1 estimator, and Recon v2.1 estimates of unobserved clonotypes were used to assess repertoire richness. OLGA was used to compute generation probabilities for all TCRbeta clonotypes that the gDNA method yielded from a handful of donors. The clones in this table, taken by TCRdb from immuneACCESS, are in-frame only. Not every clone is retained; where verified, under half of the shortfall comes from an unresolved V gene, and the cause of the rest is unknown. That table supplies the V and J calls and clone size; D and trimming were determined from the DNA. Across this sample there are 550,000 to 600,000 clones, with about 98% seen only once. The ten largest make up 0.3% of the sample.

In the case of this clone: The antigen it binds to is not known. It has no much larger one-base neighbor in the sample; base qualities were not kept.

For the CD8 naive samples, CD45RO-negative cells were positively selected for CCR7, yielding a CD45RA+CCR7+ population from which TemRA cells were excluded. Donors were healthy HIV-negative adults with no recently reported acute infections or vaccinations. Only Caucasian adults living in Nashville, Tennessee, USA were represented among the donors. Blood was obtained by leukapheresis, after which PBMCs were separated by Ficoll-Histopaque density gradient centrifugation and cryopreserved in liquid nitrogen vapor phase. Analytical flow cytometry was used to check the purity and quantity of every magnetically sorted T cell population. Each sorted fraction had its genomic DNA isolated and then quantified by UV absorbance on a Nanodrop 2000c. Material: naive CD8+ T cells sorted from blood. What this sample's cell subset or site label stands for: CD45RA+CCR7+. This clonotype was obtained from a man between 25 and 39 years old in good health.

For the CDR3, the sequence is CASSLWPGYEQYF. The nucleotide sequence reads TGTGCCAGCAGCTTGTGGCCGGGGTACGAGCAGTACTTC. In this chain, TRBV5-5 is recombined with TRBJ2-7, and perhaps TRBD2 as D gene, on 5 matching bases. The V and J ends are trimmed by 1 base and 4 bases, leaving 9 bases between them. The germline V gene encodes CDR1 SGHKS and CDR2 YYEKEE (reference sequence). The CDR3, from cysteine to phenylalanine, totals 13 residues. Of all the DNA, just the CDR3 is kept, 39 bases in frame from base 1.